This record covers a single T cell receptor (beta chain). Its target is unknown. The donors were part of the validation cohort of more than 90 subjects. That cohort was separate from the first cohort, which comprised 700 or so subjects. These data come from a study of cytomegalovirus exposure and HLA in healthy donors. Study overall: The roughly 110 validation repertoires used the same platform as the 550 to 700 first-cohort repertoires (as reported by a later analysis). Study-level results: The classifier reportedly diagnosed cytomegalovirus status with high sensitivity and specificity. In vitro, three CMV-associated chains proved specific for CMV antigens.

TCRdb's copy holds only in-frame clones and misses some; the assay was immunoSEQ multiplex PCR. This table holds 100,000 to 150,000 clones, nearly 90% found once. In germline, CDR1 is MNHNS, CDR2 SASEGT. The CDR3 has 15 amino acids. With 8 bases removed from V and 0 bases from J, the gap between germline ends came to 11 bases. The specimen sequenced was PBMCs. The J gene is TRBJ1-6, the V gene TRBV6-1; D is ambiguous. The source of this sequence is a man aged 25-40 years in good health and CMV-seronegative. CDR3 amino acids: CASHPTRSYNSPLHF. As DNA, the CDR3 is TGTGCCAGCCACCCTACTCGCTCCTATAATTCACCCCTCCACTTT.